What follows describes a single T cell receptor (beta chain). No antigen is known for it. The data belong to a study of T-cell reconstitution after alpha-beta-depleted transplantation in children. Findings and limits, study-wide: After transplant, at about two months, alpha-beta T cells were reportedly derived from several hundred expanded graft clones. Several patients had high TCRbeta diversity at day 60; it came from surviving recipient T cells and thymic progenitors. The main origin of T-cell counts and diversity one year after transplant was newly produced T cells.

Between the trimmed V and J ends, which lost 9 bases and 5 bases, there was a span of 26 bases. The germline V gene has CDR1 MGHDK and CDR2 SYGVNS. The CDR3 loop spans 16 amino acids. Preparation of the TCRbeta library was carried out with unique molecular identifiers. Via MiXCR, TCRdb re-called the PCR reads, giving one row per CDR3 protein. This table has 500,000 to 650,000 distinct CDR3 sequences, around 13% appearing once. The source was PBMCs, mostly from graft donor cells, collected 360 days after TCRalphabeta/CD19-depleted stem cell transplant. The rearrangement links TRBV25-1 to TRBJ2-7, with TRBD1 as a possible D gene (5 bases). The sequence was obtained from a male patient between 5 and 17 years old who had a stem cell transplant for acute myeloid leukemia, so the T cells may come from the graft donor. The CDR3 sequence: CARGPGLSCRADEQYF. CDR3 nucleotides: TGTGCCAGGGGCCCCGGGCTAAGCTGCAGGGCCGACGAGCAGTACTTC.